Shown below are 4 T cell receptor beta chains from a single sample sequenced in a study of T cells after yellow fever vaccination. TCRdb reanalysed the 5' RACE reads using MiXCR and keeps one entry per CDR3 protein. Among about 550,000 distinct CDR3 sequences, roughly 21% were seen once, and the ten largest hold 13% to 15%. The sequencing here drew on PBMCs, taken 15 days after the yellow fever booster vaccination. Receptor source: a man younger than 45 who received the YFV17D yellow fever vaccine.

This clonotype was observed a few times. Here the CDR3 DNA reads TGTGCCAGCAGCTTAGCGGATGTAGGAAAGTACTTC. Residues: CASSLADVGKYF. The chain has TRBV7-9 and TRBJ2-7; D is ambiguous. Germline CDR1 is SEHNR and CDR2 is FQNEAQ (reference sequence). Trimming left V 0 bases short and J 11 bases short, with 11 bases between. This CDR3 spans 12 amino acids.

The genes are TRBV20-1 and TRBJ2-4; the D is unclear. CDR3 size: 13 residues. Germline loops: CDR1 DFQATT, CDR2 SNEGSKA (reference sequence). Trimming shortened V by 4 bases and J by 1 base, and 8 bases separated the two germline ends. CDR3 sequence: CSATRSAKNIQYF. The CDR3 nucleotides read TGCAGTGCTACCCGCTCGGCCAAAAACATTCAGTACTTC.

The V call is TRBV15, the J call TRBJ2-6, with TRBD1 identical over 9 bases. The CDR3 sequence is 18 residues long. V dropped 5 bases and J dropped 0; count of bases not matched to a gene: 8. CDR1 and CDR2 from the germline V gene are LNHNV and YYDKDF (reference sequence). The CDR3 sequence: CATSPTGGSSSGANVLTF. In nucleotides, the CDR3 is TGTGCCACCAGCCCAACAGGGGGCTCAAGCTCTGGGGCCAACGTCCTGACTTTC.

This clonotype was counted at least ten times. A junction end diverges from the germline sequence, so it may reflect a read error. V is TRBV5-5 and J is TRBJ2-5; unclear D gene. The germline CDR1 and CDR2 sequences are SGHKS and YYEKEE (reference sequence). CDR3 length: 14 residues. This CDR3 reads CASSRTTPQETRYF. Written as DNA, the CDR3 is TGTGCCAGCAGCCGTACGACGCCACAAGAGACCCGGTACTTC.